This TCR beta chain was observed in a study of beta chain features in type 1 diabetes. Study-wide findings and caveats: HLA effects on TCRB rearrangement stayed unresolved here. All four CD4+ subsets of Type 1 diabetes patients contained TCRB CDR3s that were moderately but significantly shorter.

One heparinised draw of blood, averaging around 100 mL, came from each donor. In this sample, this clone turned up a few times. No antigen is known for it. Reverse transcribing all isolated RNA meant expressed TCRB transcripts were sequenced. Method: immunoSEQ multiplex PCR; TCRdb's copy keeps in-frame clones and lacks some. The sample has 150,000 to 200,000 clones, over 55% seen once. The CDR3 length is 12 residues. Trimming pared 4 bases from V and 8 bases from J, leaving 11 bases between. Germline V gene sequence: CDR1 KGHSH, CDR2 LQKENI. The source material was naive CD4+ T cells from blood. The TCR originated in a man aged 30 to 39 with type 1 diabetes. The chain has TRBV18 and TRBJ1-1; no definite D call. CDR3 bases: TGTGCCAGCTCACTCGACCCAACCGAAGCTTTCTTT. This encodes CASSLDPTEAFF.